This T cell receptor beta chain was identified during a study of blood T cell repertoires in COVID-19. The wider study: T cells, B-cell-depleted T cells, or PBMCs supplied cDNA or gDNA.

The CDR3 consists of 15 residues. Germline-derived CDR1 and CDR2 are MGHDK and SYGVNS. V was pared by 4 bases and J by 2 bases, with 12 bases between. TCRdb's copy holds only in-frame clones and misses some; the assay was immunoSEQ multiplex PCR. The sample holds under 500,000 clones, roughly nine tenths seen once. Recruits, aged about 18 to 95 years, lived in roughly 22 US areas. The sequence was obtained from a young woman with acute COVID-19. Input material: PBMCs or T cells enriched from blood (not recorded which). This chain links TRBV25-1 with TRBJ2-1; tentatively, D is TRBD1 (7 bases). The CDR3 spells CASSGGTATYNEQFF. The CDR3 DNA is TGTGCCAGCAGTGGCGGGACAGCAACCTACAATGAGCAGTTCTTC.